Sequencing of this T cell receptor beta chain was carried out in a study of early T cells in non-severe SARS-CoV-2 infection. The CDR3 contains 12 residues. The V end was cut by 7 bases, the J end by 12 bases, with 18 bases between. In its sample, this clonotype was seen many times. TCRdb re-analysed the 5' RACE reads in MiXCR, keeping a single row per CDR3 protein. Counted here are 25,000 to 35,000 distinct CDR3 sequences, about 5% occurring once; the ten biggest clones make up over 2.5%. The source is an adult who was a healthcare worker with PCR-confirmed SARS-CoV-2 infection or an uninfected control (not recorded which). The sequencing sample was made of whole blood. The chain couples TRBV12-3 or TRBV12-4 to TRBJ1-1; no reliable D call. CDR3: CASTSNPPNPFF. CDR3 DNA sequence: TGTGCCAGCACTTCAAACCCCCCGAATCCTTTCTTT.